This TCR beta chain is from a study of blood T cell repertoires in COVID-19. About the research overall: Some COVID-19 samples were acute and others convalescent; all came from the United States, Italy and Spain. Sources were T cells, B-cell-depleted T cells, or PBMCs; the material itself was cDNA or gDNA.

Data came from immunoSEQ multiplex PCR; TCRdb stores just in-frame clones and leaves some out. The sample records roughly 220,000 clones, 88% being singletons. Participants, about 18 to 89 years old, spanned fewer than 25 US areas. Cohorts were determined from participant-reported clinical history. Looked up from germline, CDR1 is MNHEY and CDR2 is SMNVEV (reference sequence). V lost 6 bases, J lost 2 bases, and 21 bases lay in between. This CDR3 contains 17 residues. Material for sequencing was PBMCs or T cells enriched from blood (not recorded which). V gene TRBV27 combines with J gene TRBJ2-3, with D perhaps TRBD1 (6 bases). The receptor was isolated from a woman aged 50 to 60 with acute COVID-19. The CDR3 region has the DNA TGTGCCAGCAGCCGACTTACCAAACAGGGTCCCACAGATACGCAGTATTTT. This sequence encodes CASSRLTKQGPTDTQYF.